A selection of T cell receptor beta chains follows, all from one sample in a study of neurological immune-mediated disorders. TCRdb recomputed calls from the 5' RACE reads with MiXCR, one row per CDR3 protein. There are some 95,000 distinct CDR3 sequences in the sample; roughly 3.5% occur only once, and about 6% lies in the top ten. The source material was PBMCs. The receptors originated from a woman aged 18-30 years with multiple sclerosis. Both conserved end residues are part of each CDR3. A D gene is named only where the DNA matches it firmly. Size values are once, few and many counts, or a class for expanded clones, and some rows have none.

abundance: many; v_gene: TRBV6-5; j_gene: TRBJ1-3; d_gene: -; CDR3nt: TGTGCCAGCACTGGGGCTGGAAACACCATATATTTT; CDR3aa: CASTGAGNTIYF
abundance: many; v_gene: TRBV20-1; j_gene: TRBJ1-2; d_gene: TRBD1; CDR3nt: TGCAGTGCTAGAGATTTCAGGGCCGGACAGGGGAGAGGCTACACCTTC; CDR3aa: CSARDFRAGQGRGYTF
abundance: many; v_gene: TRBV20-1; j_gene: TRBJ1-5; d_gene: TRBD1; CDR3nt: TGCAGTGCTAGAGGGCCGGGACAGGGGTTGGGTCAGCCCCAGCATTTT; CDR3aa: CSARGPGQGLGQPQHF
abundance: many; v_gene: TRBV6-2/TRBV6-3; j_gene: TRBJ2-1; d_gene: TRBD1; CDR3nt: TGTGCCAGCACCCAAGGGGGCTTTCGAGGGGAGCAGTTCTTC; CDR3aa: CASTQGGFRGEQFF
abundance: -; v_gene: TRBV21-1; j_gene: TRBJ1-2; d_gene: -; CDR3nt: TGTGCCAGCAGCCCCCGCCAGAGACAGGACTACAGAGGCTATGGCTACACCTTC; CDR3aa: CASSPRQRQDYRGYGYTF
abundance: many; v_gene: TRBV27; j_gene: TRBJ2-3; d_gene: -; CDR3nt: TGTGCCAGCAGGATGATGGTGGCAGATACGCAGTATTTT; CDR3aa: CASRMMVADTQYF
abundance: many; v_gene: TRBV6-2/TRBV6-3; j_gene: TRBJ2-5; d_gene: -; CDR3nt: TGTGCCAGCAGTGCGGGGGAGACCCAGTACTTC; CDR3aa: CASSAGETQYF
abundance: many; v_gene: TRBV6-2/TRBV6-3; j_gene: TRBJ2-7; d_gene: TRBD1; CDR3nt: TGTGCCAGCAGTTACTACAGGGGCGGCTACGAGCAGTACTTC; CDR3aa: CASSYYRGGYEQYF
abundance: many; v_gene: TRBV10-2; j_gene: TRBJ2-1; d_gene: -; CDR3nt: TGCGCCAGCAGTGAGATGGGGGGCTCCTACAATGAGCAGTTCTTC; CDR3aa: CASSEMGGSYNEQFF
abundance: many; v_gene: TRBV6-5; j_gene: TRBJ1-5; d_gene: TRBD1; CDR3nt: TGTGCCAGCAGTTACGGACAGGGTGGACAGCCCCAGCATTTT; CDR3aa: CASSYGQGGQPQHF
abundance: many; v_gene: TRBV7-8; j_gene: TRBJ1-5; d_gene: TRBD1; CDR3nt: TGTGCCAGCAGCCCCCTGAGGGGGCCCAATCAGCCCCAGCATTTT; CDR3aa: CASSPLRGPNQPQHF
abundance: many; v_gene: TRBV7-2; j_gene: TRBJ2-7; d_gene: -; CDR3nt: TGTGCCAGCAGCCGATCCACAGACTCCTACGAGCAGTACTTC; CDR3aa: CASSRSTDSYEQYF
abundance: many; v_gene: TRBV12-3/TRBV12-4; j_gene: TRBJ2-2; d_gene: -; CDR3nt: TGTGCCAGCAGGTCCTGGACGGAGAACACCGGGGAGCTGTTTTTT; CDR3aa: CASRSWTENTGELFF
abundance: many; v_gene: TRBV7-2; j_gene: TRBJ2-2; d_gene: -; CDR3nt: TGTGCCAGCAGCTTAGTGGGGAGCGCAAACACCGGGGAGCTGTTTTTT; CDR3aa: CASSLVGSANTGELFF
abundance: many; v_gene: TRBV10-2; j_gene: TRBJ1-2; d_gene: TRBD1; CDR3nt: TGCGCCAGCAGGGCGGGACAGGGAGTACCTAACTATGGCTACACCTTC; CDR3aa: CASRAGQGVPNYGYTF
abundance: many; v_gene: TRBV28; j_gene: TRBJ2-7; d_gene: TRBD2; CDR3nt: TGTGCCAGCAGTCCCCCCAGCGGGAGGTTGGACGAGCAGTACTTC; CDR3aa: CASSPPSGRLDEQYF
abundance: few; v_gene: TRBV6-2/TRBV6-3; j_gene: TRBJ2-3; d_gene: -; CDR3nt: TGTGCCAGCAGCCTCTACTCCCTCATTAGCACAGATACGCAGTATTTT; CDR3aa: CASSLYSLISTDTQYF
abundance: many; v_gene: TRBV6-1; j_gene: TRBJ1-4; d_gene: TRBD1; CDR3nt: TGTGCCAGCAGCTCGACAGGGCGGGAAAAACTGTTTTTT; CDR3aa: CASSSTGREKLFF
abundance: many; v_gene: TRBV5-1; j_gene: TRBJ2-5; d_gene: -; CDR3nt: TGCGCCAGCAGCCTGCCGACGGGGCAGCAAGAGACCCAGTACTTC; CDR3aa: CASSLPTGQQETQYF
abundance: many; v_gene: TRBV7-2; j_gene: TRBJ2-3; d_gene: TRBD2; CDR3nt: TGTGCCAGCAGCTCAGGACTAGCTGAGAAGGATACGCAGTATTTT; CDR3aa: CASSSGLAEKDTQYF
abundance: many; v_gene: TRBV5-1; j_gene: TRBJ2-5; d_gene: -; CDR3nt: TGCGCCAGCATGGAGACCCAGTACTTC; CDR3aa: CASMETQYF
abundance: many; v_gene: TRBV10-3; j_gene: TRBJ2-7; d_gene: -; CDR3nt: TGTGCCATCAGTATCGCCGGGACTGCTAGCTCCTACGAGCAGTACTTC; CDR3aa: CAISIAGTASSYEQYF
abundance: -; v_gene: TRBV5-6; j_gene: TRBJ2-3; d_gene: TRBD2; CDR3nt: TGTGCCAGCAGCTTGGCCTCGTTCGGGGGGACAGATACGCAGTATTTT; CDR3aa: CASSLASFGGTDTQYF
abundance: many; v_gene: TRBV20-1; j_gene: TRBJ2-3; d_gene: TRBD2; CDR3nt: TGCAGTGCCGCCTTAGCGGGGGGGGCAGATACGCAGTATTTT; CDR3aa: CSAALAGGADTQYF
abundance: many; v_gene: TRBV14; j_gene: TRBJ1-6; d_gene: -; CDR3nt: TGTGCCAGCAGCCAAGTCTCACTCTCCTATAATTCACCCCTCCACTTT; CDR3aa: CASSQVSLSYNSPLHF
abundance: many; v_gene: TRBV27; j_gene: TRBJ1-2; d_gene: TRBD1; CDR3nt: TGTGCCAGCAGGGAACAGGGGTTCAACTATGGCTACACCTTC; CDR3aa: CASREQGFNYGYTF
abundance: -; v_gene: TRBV7-9; j_gene: TRBJ2-7; d_gene: -; CDR3nt: TGTGCCAGCAGCTTAGAGAGTACAGGCGCACCGTTCTACGAGCAGTACTTC; CDR3aa: CASSLESTGAPFYEQYF
abundance: many; v_gene: TRBV20-1; j_gene: TRBJ1-1; d_gene: -; CDR3nt: TGCAGTGCTAGAGGCAGAGGGGGGAGGAACACTGAAGCTTTCTTT; CDR3aa: CSARGRGGRNTEAFF
abundance: many; v_gene: TRBV6-5; j_gene: TRBJ2-2; d_gene: -; CDR3nt: TGTGCCAGCAGTTACCAACTATCGAACACCGGGGAGCTGTTTTTT; CDR3aa: CASSYQLSNTGELFF
abundance: many; v_gene: TRBV12-3/TRBV12-4; j_gene: TRBJ2-5; d_gene: TRBD1; CDR3nt: TGTGCCAGCAGCCGGACAGGTCCACAGGGGGAGACCCAGTACTTC; CDR3aa: CASSRTGPQGETQYF
abundance: many; v_gene: TRBV12-3/TRBV12-4; j_gene: TRBJ2-2; d_gene: -; CDR3nt: TGTGCCAGCAGAGGGGCAGGCCTGAACACCGGGGAGCTGTTTTTT; CDR3aa: CASRGAGLNTGELFF
abundance: many; v_gene: TRBV6-5; j_gene: TRBJ2-7; d_gene: -; CDR3nt: TGTGCCAGCAGTTACTCGAGGGCAGCCGAGCAGTACTTC; CDR3aa: CASSYSRAAEQYF
abundance: many; v_gene: TRBV20-1; j_gene: TRBJ1-6; d_gene: -; CDR3nt: TGCAGTGCTAGAGTGAGGGATTCACCCCTCCACTTT; CDR3aa: CSARVRDSPLHF
abundance: few; v_gene: TRBV20-1; j_gene: TRBJ2-7; d_gene: TRBD1; CDR3nt: TGCAGTGCTAGGATCTTGGACAGGGAGTCCTACGAGCAGTACTTC; CDR3aa: CSARILDRESYEQYF
abundance: many; v_gene: TRBV5-1; j_gene: TRBJ2-3; d_gene: -; CDR3nt: TGCGCCAGCAGAAGGGACGCAGGCACAGATACGCAGTATTTT; CDR3aa: CASRRDAGTDTQYF
abundance: many; v_gene: TRBV25-1; j_gene: TRBJ2-7; d_gene: -; CDR3nt: TGTGCCAGCAGGGGAGGTCTAGGGGCACAGTACTTC; CDR3aa: CASRGGLGAQYF
abundance: many; v_gene: TRBV2; j_gene: TRBJ2-3; d_gene: -; CDR3nt: TGTGCCCCCGGGGGGCCCACAGATACGCAGTATTTT; CDR3aa: CAPGGPTDTQYF
abundance: many; v_gene: TRBV6-1; j_gene: TRBJ2-7; d_gene: -; CDR3nt: TGTGCCAGCAGGTGGGTCGAATCGTCCTACGAGCAGTACTTC; CDR3aa: CASRWVESSYEQYF
abundance: medium-sized; v_gene: TRBV7-9; j_gene: TRBJ2-2; d_gene: -; CDR3nt: TGTGCCAGCAGCTTAGCTCGGGAGAGGGAGCTGTTTTTT; CDR3aa: CASSLARERELFF
abundance: many; v_gene: TRBV20-1; j_gene: TRBJ2-7; d_gene: TRBD2; CDR3nt: TGCAGTGCTAGAGATCTAGCGGGGGCCGTCTACGAGCAGTACTTC; CDR3aa: CSARDLAGAVYEQYF
abundance: -; v_gene: TRBV5-5; j_gene: TRBJ1-1; d_gene: -; CDR3nt: TGTGCCAGCAGCTTGGCCGGACCGAGTAACACTGAAGCTTTCTTT; CDR3aa: CASSLAGPSNTEAFF
abundance: many; v_gene: TRBV10-3; j_gene: TRBJ2-7; d_gene: TRBD1; CDR3nt: TGTGCCATCGTCCCGGGGACAGGGAGTGCCGAGCAGTACTTC; CDR3aa: CAIVPGTGSAEQYF
abundance: many; v_gene: TRBV11-2; j_gene: TRBJ2-7; d_gene: -; CDR3nt: TGTGCCAGCACTGACGTCAGGGGATCCTACGAGCAGTACTTC; CDR3aa: CASTDVRGSYEQYF
abundance: many; v_gene: TRBV6-5; j_gene: TRBJ2-2; d_gene: -; CDR3nt: TGTGCCAGCAGTTACTCGATTAACCCCGGGGAGCTGTTTTTT; CDR3aa: CASSYSINPGELFF
abundance: many; v_gene: TRBV6-6; j_gene: TRBJ2-1; d_gene: -; CDR3nt: TGTGCCAGCAGTTACAGTGGGGATAGGGCCTACAATGAGCAGTTCTTC; CDR3aa: CASSYSGDRAYNEQFF
abundance: few; v_gene: TRBV7-2; j_gene: TRBJ2-3; d_gene: TRBD2; CDR3nt: TGTGCCAGCAGCCGGGGACTAGCAACAGATACGCAGTATTTT; CDR3aa: CASSRGLATDTQYF